This TCR beta chain is drawn from a study of blood T cell repertoires in COVID-19. About the research overall: The United States, Italy and Spain were the sources of the acute and convalescent COVID-19 samples. PBMCs, B-cell-depleted T cells, or T cells were the source of the cDNA or gDNA that made up the material.

As handled by the study authors: Quantification of nucleated cells was approximated via reference gene primer amplification. The repertoire was sequenced with immunoSEQ multiplex PCR; TCRdb's copy has only in-frame clones and lacks some. The DNA was the basis for D and trimming; V, J and clone size are from that table. This table holds some 82,000 clones, more than 70% found once. Trimming at V came to 6 bases and at J to 6 bases, leaving 4 bases not matched to a gene. The CDR3 length is 11 residues. Germline V gene data show CDR1 as SQVTM and CDR2 as ANQGSEA. The J gene is TRBJ1-2, the V gene TRBV29-1; 7 bases are shared with TRBD1. This sequence was found in a man at least 80 years old with active or convalescent COVID-19. The material sequenced was peripheral blood. CDR3 bases: TGCAGCGTAAGGGGGCTAGATGGCTACACCTTC. It encodes CSVRGLDGYTF.